What follows is one T cell receptor beta chain and its context. The antigen remains unidentified. These data are taken from a study of blood T cells in healthy people across ages. Study-wide background: The template switching approach captured approximately one barcoded beta molecule for every two T cells. Overall study results and limits: Both higher diversity and more naive CD4+ cells marked long-lived donors when set against aged donors. The authors considered diversity estimates from one million T cells to be underestimates.

Through a sample-barcoded 5' primer and a J-beta primer mix, a second PCR was run for about 6 to 11 cycles. Each TCR beta cDNA got a 12-nucleotide random molecular identifier. TCRdb re-analysed the 5' RACE reads in MiXCR, keeping a single row per CDR3 protein. The sample lists about 1.1 million distinct CDR3 sequences, roughly two fifths occurring once. The sequencing sample was made of blood. This TCR was sampled from a man younger than 35 in good health.

The CDR3 is CASSLAQTGTRGGYTF. CDR3 coding DNA: TGTGCCAGCAGCTTAGCCCAGACCGGGACTCGAGGGGGCTACACCTTC. The J gene is TRBJ1-2, the V gene TRBV7-2, with D perhaps matching TRBD1 (5 bases). The CDR3 extends over 16 amino acids. Germline CDR1 reads SGHTA; CDR2 reads FQGNSA. V was shortened by 0 bases and J by 8 bases, with 19 bases between the two germline ends.